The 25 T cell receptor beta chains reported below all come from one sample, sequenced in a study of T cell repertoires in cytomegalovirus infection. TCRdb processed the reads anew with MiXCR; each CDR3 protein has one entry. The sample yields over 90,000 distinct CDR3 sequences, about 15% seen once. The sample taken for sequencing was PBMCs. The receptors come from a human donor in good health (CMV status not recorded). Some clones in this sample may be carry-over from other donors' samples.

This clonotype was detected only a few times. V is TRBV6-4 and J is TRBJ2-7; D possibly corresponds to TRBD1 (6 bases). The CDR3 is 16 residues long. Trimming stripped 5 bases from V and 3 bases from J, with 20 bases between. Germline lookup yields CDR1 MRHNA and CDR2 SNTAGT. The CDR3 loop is CASSSPPTGWNYEQYF. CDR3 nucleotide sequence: TGTGCCAGCAGTTCCCCTCCGACAGGTTGGAACTACGAGCAGTACTTC.

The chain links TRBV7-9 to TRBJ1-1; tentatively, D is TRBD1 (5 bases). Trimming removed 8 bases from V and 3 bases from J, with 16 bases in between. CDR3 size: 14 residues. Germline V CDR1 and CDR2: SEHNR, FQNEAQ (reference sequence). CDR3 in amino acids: CASYNVGEDTEAFF. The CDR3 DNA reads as TGTGCCAGCTACAACGTGGGGGAGGACACTGAAGCTTTCTTT.

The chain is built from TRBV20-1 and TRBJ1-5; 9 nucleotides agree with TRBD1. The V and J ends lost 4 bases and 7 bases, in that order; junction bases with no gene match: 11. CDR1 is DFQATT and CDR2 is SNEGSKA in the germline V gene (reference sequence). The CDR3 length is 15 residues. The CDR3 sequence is CSAILAGTGSQPQHF. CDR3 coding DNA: TGCAGTGCTATTCTGGCCGGGACAGGGTCACAGCCCCAGCATTTT.

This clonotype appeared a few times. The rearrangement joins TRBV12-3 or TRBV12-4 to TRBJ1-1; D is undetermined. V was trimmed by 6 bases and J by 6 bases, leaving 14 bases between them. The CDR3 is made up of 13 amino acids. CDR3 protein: CASSYTLDPEAFF. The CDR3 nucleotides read TGTGCCAGCAGCTACACCCTAGATCCTGAAGCTTTCTTT.

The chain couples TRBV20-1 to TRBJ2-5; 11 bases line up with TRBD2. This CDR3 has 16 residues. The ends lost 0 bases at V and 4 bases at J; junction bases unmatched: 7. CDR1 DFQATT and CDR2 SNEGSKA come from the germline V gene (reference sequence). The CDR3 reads CSARDRASGGLETQYF. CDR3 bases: TGCAGTGCTAGAGATCGGGCTAGCGGGGGGTTAGAGACCCAGTACTTC.

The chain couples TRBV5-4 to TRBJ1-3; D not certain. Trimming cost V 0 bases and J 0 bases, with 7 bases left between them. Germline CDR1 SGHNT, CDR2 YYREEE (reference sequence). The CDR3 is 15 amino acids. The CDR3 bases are TGTGCCAGCAGCTTGGAGTCGTACTCTGGAAACACCATATATTTT. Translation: CASSLESYSGNTIYF.

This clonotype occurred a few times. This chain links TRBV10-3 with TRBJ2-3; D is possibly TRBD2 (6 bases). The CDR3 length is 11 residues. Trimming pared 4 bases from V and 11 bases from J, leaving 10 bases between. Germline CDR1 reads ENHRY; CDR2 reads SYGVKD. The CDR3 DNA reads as TGTGCCATCAGTGCCATCGGGGGGCAGTATTTT. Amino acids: CAISAIGGQYF.

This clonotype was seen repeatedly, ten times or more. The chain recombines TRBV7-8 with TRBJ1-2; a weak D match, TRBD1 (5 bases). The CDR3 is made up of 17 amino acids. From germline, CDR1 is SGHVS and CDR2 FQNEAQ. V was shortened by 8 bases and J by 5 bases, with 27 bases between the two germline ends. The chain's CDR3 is CASHEGSSVTAHYGYTF. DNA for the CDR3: TGTGCCAGCCACGAGGGGTCGTCTGTGACAGCGCATTATGGCTACACCTTC. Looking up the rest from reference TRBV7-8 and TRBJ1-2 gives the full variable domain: GAGVSQSPRYKVAKRGQDVALRCDPISGHVSLFWYQQALGQGPEFLTYFQNEAQLDKSGLPSDRFFAERPEGSVSTLKIQRTQQEDSAVYLCASHEGSSVTAHYGYTFGSGTRLTVV.

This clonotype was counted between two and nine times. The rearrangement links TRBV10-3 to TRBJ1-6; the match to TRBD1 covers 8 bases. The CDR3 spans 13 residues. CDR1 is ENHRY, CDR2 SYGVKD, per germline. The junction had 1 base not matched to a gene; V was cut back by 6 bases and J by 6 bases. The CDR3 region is CAIRGQVNSPLHF. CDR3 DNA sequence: TGTGCCATCAGGGGACAGGTTAATTCACCCCTCCACTTT.

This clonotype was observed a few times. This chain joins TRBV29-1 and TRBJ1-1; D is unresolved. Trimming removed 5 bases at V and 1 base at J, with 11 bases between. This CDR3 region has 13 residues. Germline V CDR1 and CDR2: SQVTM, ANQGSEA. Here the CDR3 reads CSVLGWANTEAFF. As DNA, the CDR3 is TGCAGCGTTCTAGGGTGGGCGAACACTGAAGCTTTCTTT.

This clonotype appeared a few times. This CDR3 is CASSFTGPTDTQYF. The CDR3 region has the DNA TGCGCCAGCAGCTTCACAGGGCCCACAGATACGCAGTATTTT. J is TRBJ2-3 and V is TRBV5-1, with D maybe TRBD1 (6 bases). Per germline, CDR1 SGHRS and CDR2 YFSETQ. CDR3 length: 14 amino acids. Trimming pared 2 bases from V and 2 bases from J, leaving 9 bases between.

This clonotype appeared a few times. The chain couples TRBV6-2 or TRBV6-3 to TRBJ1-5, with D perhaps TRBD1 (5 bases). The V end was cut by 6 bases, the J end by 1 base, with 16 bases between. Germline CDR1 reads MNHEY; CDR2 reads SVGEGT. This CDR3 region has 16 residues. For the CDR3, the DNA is TGTGCCAGCAGATCGGGGGGGTTCGGAAGCAATCAGCCCCAGCATTTT. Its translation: CASRSGGFGSNQPQHF.

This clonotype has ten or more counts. CDR3 DNA: TGTGCCATCAGGACAGAGCATACAAACACCGGGGAGCTGTTTTTT. Its translation is CAIRTEHTNTGELFF. The V call is TRBV10-3, the J call TRBJ2-2, with D maybe TRBD1 (5 bases). The CDR3 is 15 residues long. The germline V gene has CDR1 ENHRY and CDR2 SYGVKD. The V end was cut by 6 bases, the J end by 2 bases, with 13 bases between.

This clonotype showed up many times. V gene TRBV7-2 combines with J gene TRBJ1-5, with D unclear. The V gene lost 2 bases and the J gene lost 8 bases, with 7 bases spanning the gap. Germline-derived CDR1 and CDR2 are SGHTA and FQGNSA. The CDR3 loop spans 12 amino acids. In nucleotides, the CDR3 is TGTGCCAGCAGCTTACCGGGTAAGCCCCAGCATTTT. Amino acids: CASSLPGKPQHF.

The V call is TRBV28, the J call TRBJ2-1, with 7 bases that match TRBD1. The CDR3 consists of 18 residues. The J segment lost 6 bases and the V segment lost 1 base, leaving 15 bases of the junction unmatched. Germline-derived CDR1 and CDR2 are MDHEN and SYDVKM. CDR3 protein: CASSLFRDTQGRGNEQFF. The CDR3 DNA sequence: TGTGCCAGCAGTTTATTCCGGGACACACAGGGGCGAGGCAATGAGCAGTTCTTC.

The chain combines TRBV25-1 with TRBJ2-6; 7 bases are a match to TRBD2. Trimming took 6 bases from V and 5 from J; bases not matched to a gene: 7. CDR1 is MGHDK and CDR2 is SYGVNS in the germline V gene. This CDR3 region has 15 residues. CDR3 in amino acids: CASRGGMFRANVLTF. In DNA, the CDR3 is TGTGCCAGCAGGGGGGGGATGTTTAGGGCCAACGTCCTGACTTTC.

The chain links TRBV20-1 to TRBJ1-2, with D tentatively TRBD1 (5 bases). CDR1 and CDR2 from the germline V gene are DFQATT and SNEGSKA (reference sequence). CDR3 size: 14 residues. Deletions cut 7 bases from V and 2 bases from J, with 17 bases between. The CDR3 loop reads CSVALQGGNYGYTF. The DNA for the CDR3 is TGCAGTGTTGCCCTCCAGGGAGGAAACTATGGCTACACCTTC.

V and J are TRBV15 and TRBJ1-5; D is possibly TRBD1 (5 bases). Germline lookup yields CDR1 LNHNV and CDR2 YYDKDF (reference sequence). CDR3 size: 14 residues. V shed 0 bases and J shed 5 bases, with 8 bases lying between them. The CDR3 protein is CATSRDREHQPQHF. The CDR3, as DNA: TGTGCCACCAGCAGAGACAGGGAACATCAGCCCCAGCATTTT.

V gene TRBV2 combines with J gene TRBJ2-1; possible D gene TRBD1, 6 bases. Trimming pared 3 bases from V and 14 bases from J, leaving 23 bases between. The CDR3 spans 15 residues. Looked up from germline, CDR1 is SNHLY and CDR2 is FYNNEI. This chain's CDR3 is CASSELRAPGEAEFF. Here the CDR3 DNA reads TGTGCCAGCAGTGAGCTACGGGCCCCAGGGGAAGCGGAGTTCTTC. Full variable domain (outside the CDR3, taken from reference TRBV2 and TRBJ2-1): EPEVTQTPSHQVTQMGQEVILRCVPISNHLYFYWYRQILGQKVEFLVSFYNNEISEKSEIFDDQFSVERPDGSNFTLKIRSTKLEDSAMYFCASSELRAPGEAEFFGPGTRLTVL.

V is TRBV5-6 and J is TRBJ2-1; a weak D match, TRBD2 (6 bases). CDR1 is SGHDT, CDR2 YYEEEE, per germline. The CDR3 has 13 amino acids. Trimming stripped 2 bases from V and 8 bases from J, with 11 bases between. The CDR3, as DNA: TGTGCCAGCAGCTTTGGAGGGATCTATGAGCAGTTCTTC. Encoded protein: CASSFGGIYEQFF.

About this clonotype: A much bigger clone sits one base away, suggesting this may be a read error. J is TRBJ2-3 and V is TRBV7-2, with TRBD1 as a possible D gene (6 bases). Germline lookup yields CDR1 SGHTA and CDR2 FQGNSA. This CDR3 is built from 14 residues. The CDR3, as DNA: TGTGACAGCAGCCCTTGGACAGCCGCTGATACGCAGTATTTT. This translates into CDSSPWTAADTQYF.

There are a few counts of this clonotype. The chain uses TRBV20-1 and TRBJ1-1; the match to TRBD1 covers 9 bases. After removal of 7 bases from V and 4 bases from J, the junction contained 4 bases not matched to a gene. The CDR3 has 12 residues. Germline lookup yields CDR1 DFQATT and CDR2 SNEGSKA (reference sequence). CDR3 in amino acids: CSGTGEVTEAFF. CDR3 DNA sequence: TGCAGTGGGACAGGGGAAGTCACTGAAGCTTTCTTT.

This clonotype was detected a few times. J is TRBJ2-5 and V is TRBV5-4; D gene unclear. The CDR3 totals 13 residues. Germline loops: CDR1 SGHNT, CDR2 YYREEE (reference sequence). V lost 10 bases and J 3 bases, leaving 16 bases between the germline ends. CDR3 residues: CAGQQSLEETQYF. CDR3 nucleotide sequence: TGTGCCGGTCAACAGTCGCTGGAAGAGACCCAGTACTTC.

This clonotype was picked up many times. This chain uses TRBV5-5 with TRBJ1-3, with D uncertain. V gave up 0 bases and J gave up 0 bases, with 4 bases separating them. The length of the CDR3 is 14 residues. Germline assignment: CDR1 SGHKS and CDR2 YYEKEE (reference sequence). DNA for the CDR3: TGTGCCAGCAGCTTGGAAAACTCTGGAAACACCATATATTTT. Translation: CASSLENSGNTIYF. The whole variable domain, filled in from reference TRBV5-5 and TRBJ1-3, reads DAGVTQSPTHLIKTRGQQVTLRCSPISGHKSVSWYQQVLGQGPQFIFQYYEKEERGRGNFPDRFSARQFPNYSSELNVNALLLGDSALYLCASSLENSGNTIYFGEGSWLTVV.

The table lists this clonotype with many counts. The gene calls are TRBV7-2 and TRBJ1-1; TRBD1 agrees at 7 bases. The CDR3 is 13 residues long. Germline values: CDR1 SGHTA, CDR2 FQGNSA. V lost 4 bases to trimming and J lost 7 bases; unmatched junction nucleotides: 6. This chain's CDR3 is CASSSQGGSEAFF. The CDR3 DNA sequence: TGTGCCAGCAGCTCCCAGGGGGGAAGTGAAGCTTTCTTT.